Shown below are 14 T cell receptor beta chains from a single sample sequenced in a study of blood T cell repertoires in COVID-19. Generated by immunoSEQ multiplex PCR, the TCRdb table keeps only in-frame clones and is missing some. The sample has a few hundred thousand clones, more than 80% seen once. The specimen sequenced was peripheral blood. These receptors were taken from a man aged 35-49 years with acute or convalescent COVID-19.

This chain uses TRBV5-1 with TRBJ2-5; 7 nucleotides match TRBD1. This CDR3 has 15 residues. With V trimmed by 3 bases and J by 3 bases, 8 bases remained unmatched. Germline V gene data show CDR1 as SGHRS and CDR2 as YFSETQ. The CDR3: CASSYGGDREETQYF. The CDR3 DNA follows: TGCGCCAGCAGCTACGGTGGGGACAGAGAAGAGACCCAGTACTTC.

This clone has a count of ten or more. CDR3 loop: CASPSGESNEKLFF. CDR3 DNA sequence: TGTGCCAGCCCCTCAGGGGAGTCTAATGAAAAACTGTTTTTT. The chain is built from TRBV6-5 and TRBJ1-4; tentative D call: TRBD1 (6 bases). Germline assignment: CDR1 MNHEY and CDR2 SVGAGI. V was shortened by 8 bases and J by 3 bases, with 13 bases between the two germline ends. This CDR3 has 14 residues.

This chain links TRBV14 with TRBJ2-7; D gene ambiguous. With 4 bases removed from V and 3 bases from J, the gap between germline ends came to 13 bases. Germline CDR1 reads SGHDN; CDR2 reads FVKESK. CDR3 length: 14 amino acids. The CDR3, as DNA: TGTGCCAGCAGCCCTTTCGTGGGCGACTACGAGCAGTACTTC. Amino acid sequence: CASSPFVGDYEQYF.

This chain connects TRBV27 to TRBJ2-7, with 10 nucleotides matching TRBD1. Germline CDR1 and CDR2: MNHEY and SMNVEV (reference sequence). This CDR3 has 19 residues. V lost 7 bases, J lost 2 bases, and 20 bases stayed unmatched. The CDR3 DNA is TGTGCCAGCACTTCTCACGCCGGGACAGGGGCTTTTCCCGCCTACGAGCAGTACTTC. Translation: CASTSHAGTGAFPAYEQYF.

The chain combines TRBV9 with TRBJ1-3, with a possible D match to TRBD1 (6 bases). This CDR3 is built from 16 residues. CDR1 is SGDLS, CDR2 YYNGEE, per germline. Trimming shortened V by 0 bases and J by 1 base, and 11 bases separated the two germline ends. CDR3 amino acids: CASSVGVGGSGNTIYF. The CDR3 DNA reads as TGTGCCAGCAGCGTAGGAGTAGGGGGTTCTGGAAACACCATATATTTT.

The rearrangement joins TRBV27 to TRBJ2-1; tentative D call: TRBD2 (6 bases). Trimming shortened V by 8 bases and J by 5 bases, and 13 bases separated the two germline ends. Germline V CDR1 and CDR2: MNHEY, SMNVEV (reference sequence). The CDR3 totals 13 residues. The DNA of the CDR3 is TGTGCCAGCGGACGGGGCGGGAACAATGAGCAGTTCTTC. It translates to CASGRGGNNEQFF.

Note on this clone: This CDR3 is also generated by other DNA sequences in the sample. CDR3 DNA: TGTGCCAGCAGTTCCTACACCGGGGAGCTGTTTTTT. Translating it yields CASSSYTGELFF. The chain recombines TRBV28 with TRBJ2-2; D gene ambiguous. This CDR3 has 12 residues. CDR1 MDHEN and CDR2 SYDVKM come from the germline V gene. The V gene lost 4 bases and the J gene lost 3 bases, with 3 bases spanning the gap.

The V and J genes are TRBV27 and TRBJ1-5, with D unclear. In germline, CDR1 is MNHEY, CDR2 SMNVEV (reference sequence). The CDR3 contains 15 residues. V shed 5 bases and J shed 1 base, with 12 bases lying between them. The CDR3 loop reads CASSTFRGSNQPQHF. The CDR3 coding sequence is TGTGCCAGCAGTACATTCCGCGGGAGCAATCAGCCCCAGCATTTT.

The CDR3 region has the DNA TGTGCCAGCAGTCCAGTGCGGGGGTACTACAATGAGCAGTTCTTC. This encodes CASSPVRGYYNEQFF. The J gene is TRBJ2-1, the V gene TRBV6-5, with 7 bases lining up with TRBD2. The trim removed 5 bases at V and 3 bases at J, leaving 7 bases unmatched. This CDR3 spans 15 amino acids. Germline V lookup: CDR1 MNHEY, CDR2 SVGAGI.

The V call is TRBV2, the J call TRBJ2-5; 14 bases map to TRBD2. CDR3 length equals 15 residues. Germline V gene lookup returns CDR1 SNHLY and CDR2 FYNNEI. V trimming: 5 bases; J trimming: 2 bases; junction bases outside the gene matches: 1. This chain's CDR3 is CASSRLAGGQETQYF. DNA for the CDR3: TGTGCCAGCAGTAGACTAGCGGGAGGGCAAGAGACCCAGTACTTC.

This clone was observed once. The chain uses TRBV6-5 and TRBJ2-7; tentatively, D is TRBD1 (5 bases). This CDR3 contains 14 residues. Germline values: CDR1 MNHEY, CDR2 SVGAGI. The germline V and J ends were trimmed by 3 bases and 6 bases, with 15 bases remaining between them. The CDR3 loop reads CASSYWQGSGEQYF. The CDR3 nucleotides are TGTGCCAGCAGTTATTGGCAGGGATCGGGCGAGCAGTACTTC.

The chain joins TRBV27 to TRBJ1-1; no clear D. Germline V gene sequence: CDR1 MNHEY, CDR2 SMNVEV (reference sequence). Trimming pared 2 bases from V and 6 bases from J, leaving 10 bases between. This CDR3 is built from 13 residues. CDR3 loop: CASSLAARAEAFF. For the CDR3, the DNA is TGTGCCAGCAGTTTAGCTGCCCGCGCTGAAGCTTTCTTT.

Regarding this clone: This same CDR3 is encoded by further DNA sequences in the sample. The chain combines TRBV19 with TRBJ1-5; 9 positions match TRBD1. V lost 1 base and J lost 2; bases outside the gene matches: 0. Germline lookup yields CDR1 LNHDA and CDR2 SQIVND (reference sequence). The CDR3 has 15 residues. The CDR3 DNA reads as TGTGCCAGTAGTATAGGACAGGGGGGCAATCAGCCCCAGCATTTT. Amino acid sequence: CASSIGQGGNQPQHF. Variable domain in full (rest from reference TRBV19 and TRBJ1-5): DGGITQSPKYLFRKEGQNVTLSCEQNLNHDAMYWYRQDPGQGLRLIYYSQIVNDFQKGDIAEGYSVSREKKESFPLTVTSAQKNPTAFYLCASSIGQGGNQPQHFGDGTRLSIL.

The chain joins TRBV12-5 to TRBJ2-6; maybe TRBD1 (6 bases). V was shortened by 4 bases and J by 3 bases, with 16 bases between the two germline ends. This CDR3 is 17 amino acids long. Germline V CDR1 and CDR2: LGHNT, FRNRAP. CDR3 DNA sequence: TGTGCTAGTGGTTCTACCTACAACAGGGTTGGGGCCAACGTCCTGACTTTC. This translates into CASGSTYNRVGANVLTF.